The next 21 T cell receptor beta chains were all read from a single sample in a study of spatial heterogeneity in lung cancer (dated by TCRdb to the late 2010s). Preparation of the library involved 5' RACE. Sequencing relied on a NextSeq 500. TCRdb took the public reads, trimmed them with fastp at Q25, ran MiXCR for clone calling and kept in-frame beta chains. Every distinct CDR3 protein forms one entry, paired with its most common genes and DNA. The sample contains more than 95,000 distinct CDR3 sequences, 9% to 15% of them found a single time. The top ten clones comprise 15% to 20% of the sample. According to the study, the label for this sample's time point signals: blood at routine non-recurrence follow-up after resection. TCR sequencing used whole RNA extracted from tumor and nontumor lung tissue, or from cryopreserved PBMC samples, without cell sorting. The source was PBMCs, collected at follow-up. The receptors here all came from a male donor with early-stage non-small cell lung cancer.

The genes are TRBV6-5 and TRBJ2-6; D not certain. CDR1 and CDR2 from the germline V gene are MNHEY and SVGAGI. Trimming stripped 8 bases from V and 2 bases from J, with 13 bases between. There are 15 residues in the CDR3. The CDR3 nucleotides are TGTGCCAGCTGCCGACACCCTACTGGGGCCAACGTCCTGACTTTC. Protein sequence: CASCRHPTGANVLTF.

CDR3 in amino acids: CASSSFMRGDGTDTQYF. The CDR3 DNA reads as TGTGCCAGCAGCTCCTTCATGAGGGGTGATGGCACAGATACGCAGTATTTT. The chain uses TRBV7-6 and TRBJ2-3, with D perhaps assigned TRBD1 or TRBD2 (5 bases each). Between the trimmed V and J ends, which lost 4 bases and 1 base, there was a span of 18 bases. Germline assignment: CDR1 SGHVS and CDR2 FNYEAQ. CDR3 size: 17 residues.

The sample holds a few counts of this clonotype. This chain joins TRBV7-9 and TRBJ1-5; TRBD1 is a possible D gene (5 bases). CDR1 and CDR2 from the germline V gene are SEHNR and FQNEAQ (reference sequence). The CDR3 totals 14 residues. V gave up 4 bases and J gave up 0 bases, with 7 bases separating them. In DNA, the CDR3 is TGTGCCAGCAGCTCGACAGCTAGCAATCAGCCCCAGCATTTT. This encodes CASSSTASNQPQHF.

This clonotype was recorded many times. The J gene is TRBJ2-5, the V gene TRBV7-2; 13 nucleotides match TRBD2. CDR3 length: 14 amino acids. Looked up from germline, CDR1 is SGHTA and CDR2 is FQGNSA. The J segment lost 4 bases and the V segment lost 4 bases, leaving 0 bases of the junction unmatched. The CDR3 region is CASSWTSGGETQYF. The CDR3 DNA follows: TGTGCCAGCAGCTGGACTAGCGGGGGAGAGACCCAGTACTTC.

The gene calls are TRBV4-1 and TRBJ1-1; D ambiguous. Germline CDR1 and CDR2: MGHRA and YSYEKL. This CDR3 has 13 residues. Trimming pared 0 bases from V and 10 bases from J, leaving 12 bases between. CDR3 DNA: TGCGCCAGCAGCCAAGATCCGGGCAAGAGAGCTTTCTTT. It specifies CASSQDPGKRAFF.

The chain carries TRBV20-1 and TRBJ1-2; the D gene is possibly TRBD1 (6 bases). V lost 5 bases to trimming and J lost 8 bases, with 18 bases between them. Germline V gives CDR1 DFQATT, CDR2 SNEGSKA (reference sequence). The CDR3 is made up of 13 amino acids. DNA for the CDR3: TGCAGTGCTTATCAGGGGCGCGTGGAAGGCTACACCTTC. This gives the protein CSAYQGRVEGYTF.

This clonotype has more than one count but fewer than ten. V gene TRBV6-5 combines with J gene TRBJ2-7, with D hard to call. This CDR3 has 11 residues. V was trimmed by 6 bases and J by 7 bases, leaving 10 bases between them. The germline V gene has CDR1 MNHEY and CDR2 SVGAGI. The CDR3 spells CASSPGWEQYF. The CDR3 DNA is TGTGCCAGCAGCCCGGGTTGGGAGCAGTACTTC.

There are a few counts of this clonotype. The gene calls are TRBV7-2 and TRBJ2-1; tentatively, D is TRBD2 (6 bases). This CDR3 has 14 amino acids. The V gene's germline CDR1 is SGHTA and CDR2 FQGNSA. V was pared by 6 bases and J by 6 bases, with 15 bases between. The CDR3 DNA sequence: TGTGCCAGCAGACCATTATTACTAGCCAATGAGCAGTTCTTC. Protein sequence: CASRPLLLANEQFF.

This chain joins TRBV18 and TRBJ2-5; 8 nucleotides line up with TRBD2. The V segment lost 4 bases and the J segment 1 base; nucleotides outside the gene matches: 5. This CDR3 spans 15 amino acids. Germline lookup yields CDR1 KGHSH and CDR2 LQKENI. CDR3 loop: CASSLGAGVQETQYF. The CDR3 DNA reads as TGTGCCAGCTCACTTGGAGCGGGGGTCCAAGAGACCCAGTACTTC. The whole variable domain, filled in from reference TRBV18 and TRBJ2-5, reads NAGVMQNPRHLVRRRGQEARLRCSPMKGHSHVYWYRQLPEEGLKFMVYLQKENIIDESGMPKERFSAEFPKEGPSILRIQQVVRGDSAAYFCASSLGAGVQETQYFGPGTRLLVL.

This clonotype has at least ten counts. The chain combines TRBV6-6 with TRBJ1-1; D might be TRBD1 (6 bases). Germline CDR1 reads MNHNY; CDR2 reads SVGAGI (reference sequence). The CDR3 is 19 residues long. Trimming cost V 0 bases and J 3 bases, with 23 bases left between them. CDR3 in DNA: TGTGCCAGCAGTTACTCGCCACGCGGCAGGGGCCTCGGGGACACTGAAGCTTTCTTT. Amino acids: CASSYSPRGRGLGDTEAFF.

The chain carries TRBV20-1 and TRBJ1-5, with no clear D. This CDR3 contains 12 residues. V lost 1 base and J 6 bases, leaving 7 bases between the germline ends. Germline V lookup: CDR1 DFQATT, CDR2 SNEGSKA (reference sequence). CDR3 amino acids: CSARVELQPQHF. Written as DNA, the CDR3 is TGCAGTGCTAGAGTGGAACTTCAGCCCCAGCATTTT.

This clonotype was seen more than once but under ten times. CDR3: CAISESTGLAGAPQETQYF. DNA of the CDR3: TGTGCCATCAGTGAGTCGACAGGACTAGCGGGGGCCCCCCAAGAGACCCAGTACTTC. This chain connects TRBV10-3 to TRBJ2-5; 13 bases fit TRBD2. Germline CDR1 ENHRY, CDR2 SYGVKD. J was trimmed by 1 base and V by 0 bases; bases with no gene match: 8. The CDR3 is 19 residues long.

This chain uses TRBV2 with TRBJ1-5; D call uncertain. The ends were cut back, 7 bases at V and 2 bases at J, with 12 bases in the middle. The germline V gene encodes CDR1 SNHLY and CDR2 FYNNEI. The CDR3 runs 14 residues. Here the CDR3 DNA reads TGTGCCAGCACTCGAGGGTCGGGCAATCAGCCCCAGCATTTT. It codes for CASTRGSGNQPQHF.

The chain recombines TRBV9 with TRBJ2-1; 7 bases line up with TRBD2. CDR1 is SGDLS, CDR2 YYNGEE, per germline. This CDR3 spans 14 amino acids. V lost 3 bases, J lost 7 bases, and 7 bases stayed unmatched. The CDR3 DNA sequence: TGTGCCAGCAGCGCTAAGAGGGGAGGGAATGAGCAGTTCTTC. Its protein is CASSAKRGGNEQFF.

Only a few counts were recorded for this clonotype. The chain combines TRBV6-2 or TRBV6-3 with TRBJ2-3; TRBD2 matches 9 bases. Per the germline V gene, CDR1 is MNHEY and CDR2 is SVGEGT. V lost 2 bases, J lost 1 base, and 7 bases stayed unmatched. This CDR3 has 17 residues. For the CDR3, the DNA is TGTGCCAGCAGTTACCGGCAAGCGGGGGGCGGCACAGATACGCAGTATTTT. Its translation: CASSYRQAGGGTDTQYF.

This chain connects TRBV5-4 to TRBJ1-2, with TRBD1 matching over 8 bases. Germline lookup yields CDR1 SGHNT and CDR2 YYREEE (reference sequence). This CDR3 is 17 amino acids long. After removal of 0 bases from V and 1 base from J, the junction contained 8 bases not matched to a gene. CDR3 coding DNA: TGTGCCAGCAGCTTGGAGATGACAGGGGAATATAACTATGGCTACACCTTC. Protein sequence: CASSLEMTGEYNYGYTF. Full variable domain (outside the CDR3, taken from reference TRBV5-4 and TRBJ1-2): ETGVTQSPTHLIKTRGQQVTLRCSSQSGHNTVSWYQQALGQGPQFIFQYYREEENGRGNFPPRFSGLQFPNYSSELNVNALELDDSALYLCASSLEMTGEYNYGYTFGSGTRLTVV.

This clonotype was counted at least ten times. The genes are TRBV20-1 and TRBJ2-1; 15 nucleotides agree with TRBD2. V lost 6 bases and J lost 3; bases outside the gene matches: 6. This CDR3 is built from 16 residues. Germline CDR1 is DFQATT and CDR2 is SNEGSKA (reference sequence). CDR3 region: CSAGTSGGPVYNEQFF. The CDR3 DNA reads TGCAGTGCGGGGACTAGCGGGGGGCCGGTCTACAATGAGCAGTTCTTC.

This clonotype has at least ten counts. CDR3 sequence (DNA): TGTGCCAGCACCCCCCCGGGACTAGCGATTGGAGATACGCAGTATTTT. It yields the protein CASTPPGLAIGDTQYF. The chain is built from TRBV6-2 or TRBV6-3 and TRBJ2-3; TRBD2 matches 10 bases. The V segment lost 7 bases and the J segment 5 bases; nucleotides outside the gene matches: 12. The CDR3 covers 16 residues. The V gene's germline CDR1 is MNHEY and CDR2 SVGEGT.

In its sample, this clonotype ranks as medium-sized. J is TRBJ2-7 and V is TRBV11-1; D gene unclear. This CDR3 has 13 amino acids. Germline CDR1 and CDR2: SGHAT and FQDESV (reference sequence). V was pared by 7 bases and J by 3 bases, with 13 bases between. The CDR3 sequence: CASTTERDYEQYF. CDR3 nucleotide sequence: TGTGCCAGCACAACAGAGCGAGACTACGAGCAGTACTTC.

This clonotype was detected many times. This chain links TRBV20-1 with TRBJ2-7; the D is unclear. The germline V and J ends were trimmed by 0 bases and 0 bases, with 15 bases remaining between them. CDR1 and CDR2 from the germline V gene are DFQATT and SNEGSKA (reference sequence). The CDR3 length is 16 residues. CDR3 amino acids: CSARDVAGPLSYEQYF. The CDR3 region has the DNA TGCAGTGCTAGAGATGTGGCAGGCCCTCTCTCCTACGAGCAGTACTTC.

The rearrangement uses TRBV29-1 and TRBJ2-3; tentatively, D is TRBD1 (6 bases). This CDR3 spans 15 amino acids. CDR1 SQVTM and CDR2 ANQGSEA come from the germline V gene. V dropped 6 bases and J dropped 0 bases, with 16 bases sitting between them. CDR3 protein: CSVEQGAWSTDTQYF. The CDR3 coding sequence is TGCAGCGTGGAACAGGGTGCCTGGAGCACAGATACGCAGTATTTT.